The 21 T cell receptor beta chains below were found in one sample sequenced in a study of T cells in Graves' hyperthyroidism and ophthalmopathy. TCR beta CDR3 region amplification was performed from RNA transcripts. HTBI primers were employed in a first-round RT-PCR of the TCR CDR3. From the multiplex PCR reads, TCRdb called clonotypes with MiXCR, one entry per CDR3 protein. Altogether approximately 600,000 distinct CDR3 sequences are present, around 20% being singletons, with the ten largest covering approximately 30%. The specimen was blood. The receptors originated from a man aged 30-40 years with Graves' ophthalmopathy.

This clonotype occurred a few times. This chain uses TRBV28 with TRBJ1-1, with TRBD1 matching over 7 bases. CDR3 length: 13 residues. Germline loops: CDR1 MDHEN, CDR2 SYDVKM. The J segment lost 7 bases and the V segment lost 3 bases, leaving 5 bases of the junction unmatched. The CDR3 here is CASSLTGLHEAFF. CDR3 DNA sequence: TGTGCCAGCAGTTTGACAGGGCTACATGAAGCTTTCTTT.

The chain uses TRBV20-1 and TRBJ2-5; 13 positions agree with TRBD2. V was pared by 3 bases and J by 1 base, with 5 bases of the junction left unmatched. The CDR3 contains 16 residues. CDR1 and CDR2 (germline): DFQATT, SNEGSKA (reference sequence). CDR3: CSASTTSGRGQETQYF. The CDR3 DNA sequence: TGCAGTGCTAGTACCACTAGCGGGAGGGGCCAAGAGACCCAGTACTTC.

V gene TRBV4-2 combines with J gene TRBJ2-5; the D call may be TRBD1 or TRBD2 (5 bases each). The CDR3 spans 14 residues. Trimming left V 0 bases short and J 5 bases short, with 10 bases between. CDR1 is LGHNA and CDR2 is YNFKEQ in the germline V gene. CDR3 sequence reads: CASSQEGTLETQYF. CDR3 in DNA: TGTGCCAGCAGCCAAGAGGGGACCCTCGAGACCCAGTACTTC.

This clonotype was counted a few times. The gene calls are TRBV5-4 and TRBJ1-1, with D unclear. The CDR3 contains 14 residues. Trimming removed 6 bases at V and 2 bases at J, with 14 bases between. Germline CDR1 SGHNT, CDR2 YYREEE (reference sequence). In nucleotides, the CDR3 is TGTGCCAGCACCTTAACCAACGGAAACACTGAAGCTTTCTTT. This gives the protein CASTLTNGNTEAFF.

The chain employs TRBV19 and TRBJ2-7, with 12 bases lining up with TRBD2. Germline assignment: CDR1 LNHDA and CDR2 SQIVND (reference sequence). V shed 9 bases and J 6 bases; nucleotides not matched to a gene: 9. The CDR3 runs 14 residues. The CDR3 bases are TGTGCCAGCGCCGGACTAGCGGGACACTCCGAGCAGTACTTC. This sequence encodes CASAGLAGHSEQYF.

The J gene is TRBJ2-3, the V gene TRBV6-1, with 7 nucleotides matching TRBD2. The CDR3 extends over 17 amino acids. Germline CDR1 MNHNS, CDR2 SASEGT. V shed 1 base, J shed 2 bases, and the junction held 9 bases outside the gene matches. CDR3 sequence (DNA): TGTGCCAGCAGTGAAGAGGCTCTCCGGGACTACACAGATACGCAGTATTTT. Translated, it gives CASSEEALRDYTDTQYF.

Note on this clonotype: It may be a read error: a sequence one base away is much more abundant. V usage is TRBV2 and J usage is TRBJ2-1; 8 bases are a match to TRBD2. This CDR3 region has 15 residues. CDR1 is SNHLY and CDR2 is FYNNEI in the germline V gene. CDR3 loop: CASSEEGLVGDERFF. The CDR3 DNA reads TGTGCCAGCAGTGAAGAGGGACTAGTCGGGGATGAGCGGTTCTTC.

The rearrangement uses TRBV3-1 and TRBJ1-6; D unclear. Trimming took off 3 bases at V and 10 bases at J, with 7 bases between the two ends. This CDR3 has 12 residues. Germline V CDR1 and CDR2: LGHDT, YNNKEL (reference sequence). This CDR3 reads CASSQADSPLHF. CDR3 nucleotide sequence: TGTGCCAGCAGCCAGGCGGACTCACCCCTCCACTTT. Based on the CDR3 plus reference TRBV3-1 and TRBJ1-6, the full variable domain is DTAVSQTPKYLVTQMGNDKSIKCEQNLGHDTMYWYKQDSKKFLKIMFSYNNKELIINETVPNRFSPKSPDKAHLNLHINSLELGDSAVYFCASSQADSPLHFGNGTRLTVT.

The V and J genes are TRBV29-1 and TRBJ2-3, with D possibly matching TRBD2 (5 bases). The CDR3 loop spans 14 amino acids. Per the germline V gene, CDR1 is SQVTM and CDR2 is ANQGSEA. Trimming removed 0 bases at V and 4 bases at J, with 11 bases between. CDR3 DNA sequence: TGCAGCGTTGAAGATATCGGAGGCCCAGATACGCAGTATTTT. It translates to CSVEDIGGPDTQYF.

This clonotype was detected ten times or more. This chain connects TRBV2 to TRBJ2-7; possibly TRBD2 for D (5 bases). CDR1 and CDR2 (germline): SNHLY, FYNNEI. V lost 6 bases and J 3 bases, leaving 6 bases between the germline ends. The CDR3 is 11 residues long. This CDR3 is CASREDYEQYF. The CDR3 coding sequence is TGTGCCAGCAGGGAGGACTACGAGCAGTACTTC.

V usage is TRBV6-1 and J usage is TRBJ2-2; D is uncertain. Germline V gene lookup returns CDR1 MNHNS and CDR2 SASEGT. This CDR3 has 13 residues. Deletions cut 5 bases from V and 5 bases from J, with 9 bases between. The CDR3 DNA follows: TGTGCCAGCAGTCACACACAGACCGGGGAGCTGTTTTTT. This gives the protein CASSHTQTGELFF.

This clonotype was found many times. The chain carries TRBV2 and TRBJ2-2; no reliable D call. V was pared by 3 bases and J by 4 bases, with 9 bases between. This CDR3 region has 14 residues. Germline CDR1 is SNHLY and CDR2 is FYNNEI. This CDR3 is CASSDLGLTGELFF. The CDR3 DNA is TGTGCCAGCAGTGATTTGGGTCTCACCGGGGAGCTGTTTTTT.

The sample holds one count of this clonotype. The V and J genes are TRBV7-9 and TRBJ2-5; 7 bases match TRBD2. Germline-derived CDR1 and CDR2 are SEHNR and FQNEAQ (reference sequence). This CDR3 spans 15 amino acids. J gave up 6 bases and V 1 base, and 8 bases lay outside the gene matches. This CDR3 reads CASSLGGSFRKTQYF. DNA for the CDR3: TGTGCCAGCAGCTTAGGCGGGAGTTTCCGAAAGACCCAGTACTTC.

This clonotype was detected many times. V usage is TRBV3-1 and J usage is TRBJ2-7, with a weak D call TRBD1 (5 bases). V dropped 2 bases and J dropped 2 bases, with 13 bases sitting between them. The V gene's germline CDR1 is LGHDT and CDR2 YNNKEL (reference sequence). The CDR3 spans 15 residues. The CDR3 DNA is TGTGCCAGCAGCCAAACCGGACACGGTGCCTACGAGCAGTACTTC. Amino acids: CASSQTGHGAYEQYF.

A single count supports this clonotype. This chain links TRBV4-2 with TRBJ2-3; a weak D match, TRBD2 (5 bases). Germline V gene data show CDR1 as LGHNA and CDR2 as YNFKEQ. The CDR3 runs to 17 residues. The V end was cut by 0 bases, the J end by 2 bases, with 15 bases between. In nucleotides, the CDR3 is TGTGCCAGCAGCCAAGATTTTAGGGCGGGCCCCACAGATACGCAGTATTTT. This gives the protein CASSQDFRAGPTDTQYF.

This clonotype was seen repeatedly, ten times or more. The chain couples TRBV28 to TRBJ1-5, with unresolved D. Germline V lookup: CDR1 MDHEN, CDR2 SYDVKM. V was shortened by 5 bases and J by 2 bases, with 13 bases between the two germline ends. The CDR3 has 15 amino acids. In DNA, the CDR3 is TGTGCCAGCAGTCCCGTGTATAGGGGCAATCAGCCCCAGCATTTT. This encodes CASSPVYRGNQPQHF. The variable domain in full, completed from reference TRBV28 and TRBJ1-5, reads DVKVTQSSRYLVKRTGEKVFLECVQDMDHENMFWYRQDPGLGLRLIYFSYDVKMKEKGDIPEGYSVSREKKERFSLILESASTNQTSMYLCASSPVYRGNQPQHFGDGTRLSIL.

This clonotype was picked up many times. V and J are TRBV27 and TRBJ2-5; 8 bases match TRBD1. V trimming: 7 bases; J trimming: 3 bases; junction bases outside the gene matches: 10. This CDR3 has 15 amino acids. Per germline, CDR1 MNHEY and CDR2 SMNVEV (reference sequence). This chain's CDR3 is CASKWAGQDEETQYF. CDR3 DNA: TGTGCCAGCAAATGGGCGGGACAGGACGAAGAGACCCAGTACTTC.

The CDR3 DNA reads as TGCAGTGCTAGAGATACGGGCGGGAGTTCCTACGAGCAGTACTTC. Its protein product is CSARDTGGSSYEQYF. The V and J genes are TRBV20-1 and TRBJ2-7; 7 nucleotides agree with TRBD2. With 0 bases clipped from V and 1 base from J, the junction kept 6 bases outside the gene matches. CDR3 size: 15 residues. Germline V gives CDR1 DFQATT, CDR2 SNEGSKA (reference sequence).

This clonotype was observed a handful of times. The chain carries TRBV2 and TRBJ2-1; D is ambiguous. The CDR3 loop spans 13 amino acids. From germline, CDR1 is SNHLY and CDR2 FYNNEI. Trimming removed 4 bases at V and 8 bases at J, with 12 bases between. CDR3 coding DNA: TGTGCCAGCAGTGTAGCAGGTTATCATGAGCAGTTCTTC. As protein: CASSVAGYHEQFF.

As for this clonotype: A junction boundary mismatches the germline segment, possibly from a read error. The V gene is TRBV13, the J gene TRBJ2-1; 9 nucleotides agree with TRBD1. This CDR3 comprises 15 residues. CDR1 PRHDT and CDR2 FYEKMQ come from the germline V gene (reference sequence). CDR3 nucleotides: TGTACCAGCAGCTTTCCGGGACAGGGTTCAAATGAGCAGTTCTTC. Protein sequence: CTSSFPGQGSNEQFF.

For the CDR3, the DNA is TGCGCCAGCAGCCGGAGCCCGGACAGGGCCTACGAGCAGTACTTC. Encoded protein: CASSRSPDRAYEQYF. The chain uses TRBV5-1 and TRBJ2-7, with 8 nucleotides matching TRBD1. The CDR3 covers 15 residues. Germline CDR1 is SGHRS and CDR2 is YFSETQ. V lost 4 bases to trimming and J lost 2 bases; unmatched junction nucleotides: 8.